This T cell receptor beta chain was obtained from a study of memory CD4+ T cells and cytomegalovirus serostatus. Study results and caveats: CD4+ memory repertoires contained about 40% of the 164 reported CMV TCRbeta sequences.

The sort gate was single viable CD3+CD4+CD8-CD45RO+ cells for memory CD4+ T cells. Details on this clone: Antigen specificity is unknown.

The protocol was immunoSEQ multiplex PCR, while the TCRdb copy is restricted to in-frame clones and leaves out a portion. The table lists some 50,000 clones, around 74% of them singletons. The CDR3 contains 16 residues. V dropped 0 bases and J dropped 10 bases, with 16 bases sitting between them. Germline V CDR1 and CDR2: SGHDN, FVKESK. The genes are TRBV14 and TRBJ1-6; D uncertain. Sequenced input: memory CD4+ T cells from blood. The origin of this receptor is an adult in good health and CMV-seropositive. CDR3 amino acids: CASSQDRAALGSPLHF. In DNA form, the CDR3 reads TGTGCCAGCAGCCAAGATAGGGCAGCGCTGGGGTCACCCCTCCACTTT.